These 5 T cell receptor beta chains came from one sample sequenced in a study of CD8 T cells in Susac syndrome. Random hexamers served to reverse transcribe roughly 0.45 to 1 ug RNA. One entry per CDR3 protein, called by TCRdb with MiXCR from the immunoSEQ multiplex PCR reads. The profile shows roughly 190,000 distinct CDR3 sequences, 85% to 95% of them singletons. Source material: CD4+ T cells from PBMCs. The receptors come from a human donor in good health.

The CDR3 is CASSGGTDRQPQHF. The CDR3 DNA reads TGTGCCAGCAGCGGGGGGACAGATCGTCAGCCCCAGCATTTT. The rearrangement joins TRBV11-2 to TRBJ1-5, with 7 bases lining up with TRBD1. V dropped 5 bases and J dropped 6; count of bases not matched to a gene: 7. Germline loops: CDR1 SGHAT, CDR2 FQNNGV. This CDR3 has 14 amino acids.

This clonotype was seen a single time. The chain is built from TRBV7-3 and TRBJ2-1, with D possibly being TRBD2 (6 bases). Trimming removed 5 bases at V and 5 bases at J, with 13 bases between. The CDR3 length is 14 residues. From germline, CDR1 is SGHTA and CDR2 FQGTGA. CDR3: CASSRGGRNNEQFF. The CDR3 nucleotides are TGTGCCAGCAGCCGTGGAGGGAGGAACAATGAGCAGTTCTTC.

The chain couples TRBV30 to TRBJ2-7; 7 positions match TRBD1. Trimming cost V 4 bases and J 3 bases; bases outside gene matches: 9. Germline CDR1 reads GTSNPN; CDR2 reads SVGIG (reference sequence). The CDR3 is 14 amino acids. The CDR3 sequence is CAWNLPGQYYEQYF. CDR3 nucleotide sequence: TGTGCCTGGAATCTTCCGGGACAGTACTACGAGCAGTACTTC.

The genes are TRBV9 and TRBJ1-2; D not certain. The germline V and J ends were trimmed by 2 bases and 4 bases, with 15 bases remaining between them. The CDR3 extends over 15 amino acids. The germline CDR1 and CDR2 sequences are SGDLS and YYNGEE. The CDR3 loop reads CASSVEAGISYGYTF. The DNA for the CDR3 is TGTGCCAGCAGCGTCGAAGCCGGGATCAGCTATGGCTACACCTTC.

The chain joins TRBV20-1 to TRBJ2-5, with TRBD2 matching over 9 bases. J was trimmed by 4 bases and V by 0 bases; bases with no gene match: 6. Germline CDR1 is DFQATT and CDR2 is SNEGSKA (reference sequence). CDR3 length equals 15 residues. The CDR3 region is CSARDLAGGPETQYF. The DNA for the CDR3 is TGCAGTGCTAGAGATTTGGCGGGAGGGCCAGAGACCCAGTACTTC.